Listed here are 2 T cell receptor beta chains from one sample, sequenced in a study of CD8 T cells in ankylosing spondylitis. MiXCR, applied by TCRdb to the 5' RACE reads, yields one record per CDR3 protein. Counted here are around 320,000 distinct CDR3 sequences, less than 25% occurring once; the ten biggest clones make up roughly 3.6%. Sequencing was done on a sample of blood, either unsorted or a sorted T cell fraction (not recorded which). These receptors were obtained from a female donor with ankylosing spondylitis or in good health (not recorded which).

The chain has TRBV5-1 and TRBJ2-5, with D possibly being TRBD1 or TRBD2 (5 bases each). CDR1 is SGHRS and CDR2 is YFSETQ in the germline V gene. The CDR3 has 14 amino acids. V shed 0 bases and J shed 3 bases, with 9 bases lying between them. CDR3 in amino acids: CASSLGGPKETQYF. CDR3 coding DNA: TGCGCCAGCAGCTTGGGGGGACCCAAAGAGACCCAGTACTTC.

This clonotype has just a few counts. The gene calls are TRBV12-3 or TRBV12-4 and TRBJ1-3; D is unresolved. V dropped 6 bases and J dropped 7 bases, with 16 bases sitting between them. This CDR3 has 14 residues. The CDR3 reads CASSPRMGVNTIYF. CDR3 coding DNA: TGTGCCAGCAGCCCAAGAATGGGCGTGAACACCATATATTTT.